Each of the 24 T cell receptor beta chains below was sequenced from the same sample in a study of blood T cell repertoires in COVID-19. Assay used: immunoSEQ multiplex PCR; TCRdb lists only in-frame clones, some missing. Of around 59,000 clones in the sample, less than 85% are singletons; the top ten hold 8.5% to 10%. Sequenced material: peripheral blood. The receptor set was obtained from a human donor in a cohort sampled during active COVID-19.

This clone was counted only a few times. The chain combines TRBV5-6 with TRBJ2-1; unclear D gene. Germline values: CDR1 SGHDT, CDR2 YYEEEE. The CDR3 runs to 14 residues. Trimming left V 4 bases short and J 3 bases short, with 11 bases between. This CDR3 reads CASSPGQVYNEQFF. As DNA, the CDR3 is TGTGCCAGCAGCCCTGGCCAGGTCTACAATGAGCAGTTCTTC.

The chain carries TRBV2 and TRBJ1-5; D remains unclear. V dropped 3 bases and J dropped 4 bases, with 7 bases sitting between them. The CDR3 is 13 residues long. Germline assignment: CDR1 SNHLY and CDR2 FYNNEI. The CDR3 region has the DNA TGTGCCAGCAGTGAGGGAGCGAATCAGCCCCAGCATTTT. Protein sequence: CASSEGANQPQHF.

The chain combines TRBV30 with TRBJ1-1; TRBD1 matches at 8 bases. The trim removed 2 bases at V and 3 bases at J, leaving 2 bases unmatched. The germline gives CDR1 GTSNPN, CDR2 SVGIG (reference sequence). CDR3 length: 13 residues. The CDR3, as DNA: TGTGCCTGGAGTTACAGGGGGGACACTGAAGCTTTCTTT. It translates to CAWSYRGDTEAFF.

This sequence joins TRBV6-6 and TRBJ1-1; possibly TRBD1 for D (5 bases). The CDR3 totals 14 residues. Trimming stripped 8 bases from V and 1 base from J, with 14 bases between. Germline V lookup: CDR1 MNHNY, CDR2 SVGAGI (reference sequence). This chain's CDR3 is CASLIWGGNTEAFF. The DNA of the CDR3 is TGTGCCAGCCTAATATGGGGGGGGAACACTGAAGCTTTCTTT.

The chain uses TRBV7-8 and TRBJ2-7, with 7 nucleotides matching TRBD1. Germline values: CDR1 SGHVS, CDR2 FQNEAQ. With V trimmed by 0 bases and J by 8 bases, 13 bases remained unmatched. This CDR3 has 16 amino acids. CDR3 loop: CASSLAPGTVTGKQYF. As DNA, the CDR3 is TGTGCCAGCAGCTTAGCCCCCGGGACAGTAACTGGCAAGCAGTACTTC.

This rearrangement joins TRBV24-1 to TRBJ2-3; 8 bases map to TRBD2. Trimming took 0 bases from V and 2 from J; bases not matched to a gene: 6. The CDR3 has 17 amino acids. Germline CDR1 is KGHDR and CDR2 is SFDVKD. The CDR3 DNA sequence: TGTGCCACCAGTGATTTGGGGGGAGCGGGAGTCACAGATACGCAGTATTTT. Its protein is CATSDLGGAGVTDTQYF.

This clone came up once. The CDR3 DNA follows: TGTGCCAGCAGAACAGGACAGATGGTCTACGAGCAGTACTTC. Translating gives CASRTGQMVYEQYF. The chain combines TRBV6-5 with TRBJ2-7, with a weak D call TRBD1 (6 bases). CDR3 length equals 14 residues. Germline values: CDR1 MNHEY, CDR2 SVGAGI. V gave up 6 bases and J gave up 3 bases, with 15 bases separating them.

CDR3 in amino acids: CASSALQGRETQYF. DNA of the CDR3: TGTGCCAGCAGCGCGTTGCAGGGGAGAGAGACCCAGTACTTC. The V and J genes are TRBV28 and TRBJ2-5, with D tentatively TRBD1 (6 bases). V lost 6 bases to trimming and J lost 4 bases, with 15 bases between them. The CDR3 totals 14 residues. CDR1 and CDR2 from the germline V gene are MDHEN and SYDVKM.

The gene calls are TRBV15 and TRBJ1-1; D perhaps matches TRBD1 (5 bases). The CDR3 runs to 16 residues. V was clipped by 6 bases and J by 0 bases, with 17 bases between them. Germline CDR1 LNHNV, CDR2 YYDKDF (reference sequence). CDR3 DNA sequence: TGTGCCACCAGACCGCGGCGGGGGTCTATGAACACTGAAGCTTTCTTT. Translating it yields CATRPRRGSMNTEAFF.

The genes are TRBV28 and TRBJ1-2; no reliable D call. CDR1 is MDHEN and CDR2 is SYDVKM in the germline V gene. This CDR3 has 15 amino acids. Trimming cost V 2 bases and J 0 bases, with 10 bases left between them. The CDR3 DNA reads as TGTGCCAGCAGTTTACGGGAGGACTCTAACTATGGCTACACCTTC. This translates into CASSLREDSNYGYTF.

V is TRBV7-2 and J is TRBJ2-1; D possibly corresponds to TRBD2 (6 bases). The CDR3 extends over 15 amino acids. Germline CDR1 reads SGHTA; CDR2 reads FQGNSA. V was shortened by 6 bases and J by 2 bases, with 14 bases between the two germline ends. As DNA, the CDR3 is TGTGCCAGCAGTCCCCAGCGGGCCACCTACAATGAGCAGTTCTTC. This codes for CASSPQRATYNEQFF.

The chain has TRBV30 and TRBJ2-3, with 9 bases lining up with TRBD2. The germline V gene encodes CDR1 GTSNPN and CDR2 SVGIG (reference sequence). V lost 2 bases, J lost 4 bases, and 13 bases stayed unmatched. The CDR3 covers 17 residues. For the CDR3, the DNA is TGTGCCTGGAGTCTACCCTATGTAGCGGGAGCACCAGATACGCAGTATTTT. Its protein product is CAWSLPYVAGAPDTQYF.

This clone appeared once. The chain recombines TRBV5-6 with TRBJ1-2, with 7 positions matching TRBD1. Germline loops: CDR1 SGHDT, CDR2 YYEEEE. The V and J ends lost 2 bases and 6 bases, in that order; junction bases with no gene match: 10. The CDR3 length is 15 residues. The CDR3 nucleotides read TGTGCCAGCAGCTTCCGAGACAGGGTGTTGGATGGCTACACCTTC. It translates to CASSFRDRVLDGYTF. Full variable domain (remainder filled in from reference TRBV5-6 and TRBJ1-2): DAGVTQSPTHLIKTRGQQVTLRCSPKSGHDTVSWYQQALGQGPQFIFQYYEEEERQRGNFPDRFSGHQFPNYSSELNVNALLLGDSALYLCASSFRDRVLDGYTFGSGTRLTVV.

The genes are TRBV3-1 (or the pseudogene TRBV3-2) and TRBJ2-2; 11 bases agree with TRBD2. Germline V lookup: CDR1 LGHDT, CDR2 YNNKEL (reference sequence). This CDR3 region has 15 residues. V was clipped by 4 bases and J by 5 bases; unmatched bases: 3. CDR3: CASSPRLAGTGELFF. In nucleotides, the CDR3 is TGTGCCAGCAGCCCTAGACTAGCGGGGACCGGGGAGCTGTTTTTT.

This chain links TRBV3-1 (or the pseudogene TRBV3-2) with TRBJ2-5; 7 nucleotides match TRBD2. V lost 2 bases and J lost 7; bases outside the gene matches: 7. Germline V gene sequence: CDR1 LGHDT, CDR2 YNNKEL (reference sequence). This CDR3 contains 14 residues. CDR3 sequence: CASSQTWTRGTQYF. DNA for the CDR3: TGTGCCAGCAGCCAAACGTGGACTAGGGGGACCCAGTACTTC.

This chain uses TRBV29-1 with TRBJ2-7; 10 bases match TRBD1. In germline, CDR1 is SQVTM, CDR2 ANQGSEA. The CDR3 consists of 17 residues. The V and J ends lost 1 base and 1 base, in that order; junction bases with no gene match: 10. CDR3 sequence: CSVEVLSGTGVSYEQYF. DNA for the CDR3: TGCAGCGTTGAAGTTTTATCCGGGACAGGGGTATCCTACGAGCAGTACTTC.

This chain links TRBV29-1 with TRBJ2-3; no clear D gene. This CDR3 has 12 amino acids. CDR1 is SQVTM, CDR2 ANQGSEA, per germline. V was trimmed by 4 bases and J by 2 bases, leaving 7 bases between them. CDR3 in DNA: TGCAGCGTTGGTTTCTCCACAGATACGCAGTATTTT. Translated: CSVGFSTDTQYF.

This sequence joins TRBV25-1 and TRBJ2-3; D might be TRBD1 (5 bases). Germline CDR1 and CDR2: MGHDK and SYGVNS. The ends were cut back, 6 bases at V and 4 bases at J, with 14 bases in the middle. CDR3 length: 14 amino acids. This CDR3 reads CASSHPQGADTQYF. The CDR3 bases are TGTGCCAGCAGCCACCCTCAGGGCGCAGATACGCAGTATTTT.

The chain uses TRBV19 and TRBJ1-1, with TRBD1 as a possible D gene (5 bases). The length of the CDR3 is 13 residues. Germline V CDR1 and CDR2: LNHDA, SQIVND (reference sequence). The ends were cut back, 4 bases at V and 6 bases at J, with 12 bases in the middle. The chain's CDR3 is CASSKARVSEAFF. The CDR3 nucleotides are TGTGCCAGTAGTAAGGCCAGGGTGTCTGAAGCTTTCTTT.

The CDR3 nucleotides are TGCGCCAGCACACAACAGGGTTACAGTGAAGCTTTCTTT. Amino acids: CASTQQGYSEAFF. The chain employs TRBV5-1 and TRBJ1-1, with a tentative D call TRBD1 (6 bases). V was cut by 6 bases and J by 7 bases, with 16 bases left in between. CDR1 and CDR2 (germline): SGHRS, YFSETQ. The CDR3 spans 13 residues.

This clone was counted a few times. This chain joins TRBV9 and TRBJ1-5; 7 bases are shared with TRBD1. The ends lost 7 bases at V and 0 bases at J; junction bases unmatched: 10. The CDR3 loop spans 16 amino acids. Germline V gives CDR1 SGDLS, CDR2 YYNGEE. The CDR3 reads CASPPETGYSNQPQHF. CDR3 coding DNA: TGTGCCAGCCCACCGGAGACAGGGTATAGCAATCAGCCCCAGCATTTT.

The chain couples TRBV28 to TRBJ1-2; no reliable D call. The CDR3 extends over 12 amino acids. Germline-derived CDR1 and CDR2 are MDHEN and SYDVKM. The germline V and J ends were trimmed by 4 bases and 4 bases, with 7 bases remaining between them. CDR3 region: CASSSAGYGYTF. DNA for the CDR3: TGTGCCAGCAGTTCGGCGGGCTATGGCTACACCTTC.

The chain couples TRBV2 to TRBJ2-7; TRBD1 is a possible D gene (6 bases). Germline-derived CDR1 and CDR2 are SNHLY and FYNNEI. With 6 bases removed from V and 3 bases from J, the gap between germline ends came to 18 bases. The CDR3 runs 15 residues. The CDR3 protein is CASSEDTTGYYEQYF. CDR3 sequence (DNA): TGTGCCAGCAGCGAGGACACGACAGGCTACTACGAGCAGTACTTC. The variable domain in full, with the rest retrieved from reference TRBV2 and TRBJ2-7, is EPEVTQTPSHQVTQMGQEVILRCVPISNHLYFYWYRQILGQKVEFLVSFYNNEISEKSEIFDDQFSVERPDGSNFTLKIRSTKLEDSAMYFCASSEDTTGYYEQYFGPGTRLTVT.

The chain carries TRBV5-6 and TRBJ2-1, with 7 bases lining up with TRBD1. CDR3 length: 13 residues. V was clipped by 0 bases and J by 8 bases; unmatched bases: 2. From germline, CDR1 is SGHDT and CDR2 YYEEEE. The CDR3 nucleotides are TGTGCCAGCAGCTTGGACAGGGGCCATGAGCAGTTCTTC. This encodes CASSLDRGHEQFF. The complete variable domain, with remaining parts taken from reference TRBV5-6 and TRBJ2-1, reads DAGVTQSPTHLIKTRGQQVTLRCSPKSGHDTVSWYQQALGQGPQFIFQYYEEEERQRGNFPDRFSGHQFPNYSSELNVNALLLGDSALYLCASSLDRGHEQFFGPGTRLTVL.